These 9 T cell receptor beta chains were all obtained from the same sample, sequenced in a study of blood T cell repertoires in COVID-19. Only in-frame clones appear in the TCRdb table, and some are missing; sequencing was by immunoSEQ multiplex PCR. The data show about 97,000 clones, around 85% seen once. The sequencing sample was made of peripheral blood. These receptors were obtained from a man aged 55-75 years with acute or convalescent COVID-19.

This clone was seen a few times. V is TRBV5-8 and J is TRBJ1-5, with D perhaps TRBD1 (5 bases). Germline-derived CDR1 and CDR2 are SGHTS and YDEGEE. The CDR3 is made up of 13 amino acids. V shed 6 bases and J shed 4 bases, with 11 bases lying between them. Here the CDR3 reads CASTTGGNQPQHF. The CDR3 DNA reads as TGTGCCAGCACCACCGGGGGTAATCAGCCCCAGCATTTT.

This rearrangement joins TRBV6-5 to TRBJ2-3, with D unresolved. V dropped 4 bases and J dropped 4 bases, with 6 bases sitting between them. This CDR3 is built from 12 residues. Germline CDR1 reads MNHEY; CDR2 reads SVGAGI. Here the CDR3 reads CASSSPADTQYF. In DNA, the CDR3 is TGTGCCAGCAGTTCCCCGGCAGATACGCAGTATTTT.

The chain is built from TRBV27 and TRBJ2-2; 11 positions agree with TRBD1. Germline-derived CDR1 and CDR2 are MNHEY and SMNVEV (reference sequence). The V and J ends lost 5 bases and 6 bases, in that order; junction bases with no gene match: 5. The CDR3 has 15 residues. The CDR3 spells CASSGTGGISGELFF. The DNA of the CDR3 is TGTGCCAGCAGTGGGACAGGGGGTATCTCCGGGGAGCTGTTTTTT.

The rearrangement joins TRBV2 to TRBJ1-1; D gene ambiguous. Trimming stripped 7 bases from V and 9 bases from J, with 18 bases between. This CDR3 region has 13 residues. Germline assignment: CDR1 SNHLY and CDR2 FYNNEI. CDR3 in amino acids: CASIGSRPAQAFF. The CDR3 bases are TGTGCCAGCATAGGATCGAGGCCAGCCCAAGCTTTCTTT.

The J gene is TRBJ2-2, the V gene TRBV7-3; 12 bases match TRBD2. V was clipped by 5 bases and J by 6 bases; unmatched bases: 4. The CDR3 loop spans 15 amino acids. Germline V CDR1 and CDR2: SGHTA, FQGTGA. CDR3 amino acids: CASSPSGREAGELFF. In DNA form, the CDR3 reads TGTGCCAGCAGCCCTAGCGGGAGGGAAGCCGGGGAGCTGTTTTTT.

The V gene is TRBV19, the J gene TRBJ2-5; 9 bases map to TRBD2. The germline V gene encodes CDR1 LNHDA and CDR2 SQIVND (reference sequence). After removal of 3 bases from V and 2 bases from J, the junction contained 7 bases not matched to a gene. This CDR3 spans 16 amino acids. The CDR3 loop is CASSMWASGEQETQYF. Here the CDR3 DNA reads TGTGCCAGTAGTATGTGGGCTAGCGGGGAACAAGAGACCCAGTACTTC.

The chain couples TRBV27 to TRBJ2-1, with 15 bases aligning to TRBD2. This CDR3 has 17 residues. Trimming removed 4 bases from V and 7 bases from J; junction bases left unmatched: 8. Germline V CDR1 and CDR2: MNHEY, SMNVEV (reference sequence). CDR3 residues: CASSSRTSGRASNEQFF. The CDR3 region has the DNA TGTGCCAGCAGTTCCCGGACTAGCGGGAGGGCATCGAATGAGCAGTTCTTC.

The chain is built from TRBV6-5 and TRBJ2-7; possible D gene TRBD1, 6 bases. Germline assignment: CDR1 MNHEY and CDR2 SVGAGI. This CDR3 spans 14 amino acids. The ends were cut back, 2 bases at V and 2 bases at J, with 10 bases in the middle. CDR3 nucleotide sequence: TGTGCCAGCAGTTACCAGGGGCCCCCCTACGAGCAGTACTTC. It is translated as CASSYQGPPYEQYF.

The CDR3 loop reads CASSVAVGAGQYEQYF. In DNA form, the CDR3 reads TGTGCCAGCAGCGTAGCTGTGGGGGCAGGACAATACGAGCAGTACTTC. V usage is TRBV9 and J usage is TRBJ2-7, with a possible D match to TRBD1 (6 bases). The CDR3 contains 16 residues. Trimming left V 0 bases short and J 4 bases short, with 17 bases between. Germline lookup yields CDR1 SGDLS and CDR2 YYNGEE.